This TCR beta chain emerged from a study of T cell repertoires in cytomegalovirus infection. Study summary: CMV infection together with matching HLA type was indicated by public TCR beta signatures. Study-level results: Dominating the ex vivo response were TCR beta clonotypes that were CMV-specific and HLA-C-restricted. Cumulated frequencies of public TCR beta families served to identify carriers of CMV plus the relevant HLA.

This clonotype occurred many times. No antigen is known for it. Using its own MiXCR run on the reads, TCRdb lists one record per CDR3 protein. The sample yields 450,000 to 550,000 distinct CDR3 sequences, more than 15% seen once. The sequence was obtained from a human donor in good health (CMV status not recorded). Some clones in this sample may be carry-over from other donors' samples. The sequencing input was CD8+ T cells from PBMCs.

This CDR3 is CASSLVGGSTDTQYF. The CDR3 bases are TGTGCCAGCAGCTTAGTGGGGGGGAGCACAGATACGCAGTATTTT. V gene TRBV7-3 combines with J gene TRBJ2-3, with TRBD2 matching over 7 bases. Germline V gene data show CDR1 as SGHTA and CDR2 as FQGTGA. The CDR3 extends over 15 amino acids. The trim removed 2 bases at V and 0 bases at J, leaving 2 bases unmatched.